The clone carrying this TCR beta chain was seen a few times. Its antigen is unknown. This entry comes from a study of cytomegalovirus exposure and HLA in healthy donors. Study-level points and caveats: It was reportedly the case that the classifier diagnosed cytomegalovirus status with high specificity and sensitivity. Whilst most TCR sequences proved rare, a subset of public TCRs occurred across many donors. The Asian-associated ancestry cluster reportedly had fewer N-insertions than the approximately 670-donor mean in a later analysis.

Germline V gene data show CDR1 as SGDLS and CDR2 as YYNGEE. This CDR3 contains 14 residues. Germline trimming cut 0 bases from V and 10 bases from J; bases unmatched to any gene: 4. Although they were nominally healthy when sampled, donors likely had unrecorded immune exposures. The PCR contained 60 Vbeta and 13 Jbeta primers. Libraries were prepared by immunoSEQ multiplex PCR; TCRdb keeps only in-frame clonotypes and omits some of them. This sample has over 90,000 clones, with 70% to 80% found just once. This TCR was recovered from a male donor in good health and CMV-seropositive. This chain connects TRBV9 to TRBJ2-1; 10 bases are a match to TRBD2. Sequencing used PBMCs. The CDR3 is CASSVELAGSEQFF. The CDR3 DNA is TGTGCCAGCAGCGTAGAACTAGCGGGAAGCGAGCAGTTCTTC.